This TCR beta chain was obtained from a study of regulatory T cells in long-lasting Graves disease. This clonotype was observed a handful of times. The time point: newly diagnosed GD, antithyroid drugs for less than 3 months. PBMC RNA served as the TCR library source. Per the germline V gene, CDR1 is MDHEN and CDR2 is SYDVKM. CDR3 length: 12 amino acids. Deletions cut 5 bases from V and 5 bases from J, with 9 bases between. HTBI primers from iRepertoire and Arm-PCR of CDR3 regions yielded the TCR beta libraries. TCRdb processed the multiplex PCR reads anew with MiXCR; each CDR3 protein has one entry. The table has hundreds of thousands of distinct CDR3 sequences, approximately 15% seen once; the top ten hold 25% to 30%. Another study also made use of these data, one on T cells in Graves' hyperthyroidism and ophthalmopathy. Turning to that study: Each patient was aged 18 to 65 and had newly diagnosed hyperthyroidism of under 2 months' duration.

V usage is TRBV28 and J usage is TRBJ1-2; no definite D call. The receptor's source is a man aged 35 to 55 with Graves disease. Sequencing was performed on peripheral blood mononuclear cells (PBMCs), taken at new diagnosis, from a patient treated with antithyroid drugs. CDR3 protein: CASSIRAYGYTF. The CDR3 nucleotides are TGTGCCAGCAGTATAAGGGCGTATGGCTACACCTTC.